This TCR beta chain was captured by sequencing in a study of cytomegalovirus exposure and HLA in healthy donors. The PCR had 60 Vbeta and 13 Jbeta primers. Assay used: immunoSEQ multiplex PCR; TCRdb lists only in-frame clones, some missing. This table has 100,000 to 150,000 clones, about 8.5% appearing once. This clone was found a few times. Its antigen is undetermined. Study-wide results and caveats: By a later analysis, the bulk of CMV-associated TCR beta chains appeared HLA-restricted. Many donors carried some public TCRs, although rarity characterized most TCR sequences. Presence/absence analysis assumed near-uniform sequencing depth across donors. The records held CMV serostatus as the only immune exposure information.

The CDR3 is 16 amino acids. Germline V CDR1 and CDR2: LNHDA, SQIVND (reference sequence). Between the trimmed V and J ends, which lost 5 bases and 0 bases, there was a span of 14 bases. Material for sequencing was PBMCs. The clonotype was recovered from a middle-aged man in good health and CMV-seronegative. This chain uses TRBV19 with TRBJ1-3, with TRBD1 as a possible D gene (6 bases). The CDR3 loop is CASSHRDKSSGNTIYF. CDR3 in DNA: TGTGCCAGTAGTCACCGGGACAAGAGCTCTGGAAACACCATATATTTT.